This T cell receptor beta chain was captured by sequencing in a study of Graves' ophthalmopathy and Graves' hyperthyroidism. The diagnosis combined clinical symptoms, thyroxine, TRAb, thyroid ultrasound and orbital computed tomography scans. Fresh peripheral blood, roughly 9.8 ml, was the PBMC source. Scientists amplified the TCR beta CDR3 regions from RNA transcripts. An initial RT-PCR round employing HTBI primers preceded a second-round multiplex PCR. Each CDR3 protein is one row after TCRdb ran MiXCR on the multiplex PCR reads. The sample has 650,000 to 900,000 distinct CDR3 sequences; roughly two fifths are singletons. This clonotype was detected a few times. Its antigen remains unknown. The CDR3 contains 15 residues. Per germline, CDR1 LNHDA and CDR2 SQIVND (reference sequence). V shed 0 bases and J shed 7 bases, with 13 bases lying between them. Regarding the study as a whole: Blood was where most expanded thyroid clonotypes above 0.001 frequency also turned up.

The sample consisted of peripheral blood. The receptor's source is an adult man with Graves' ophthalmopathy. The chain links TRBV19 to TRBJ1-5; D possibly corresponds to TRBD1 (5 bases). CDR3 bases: TGTGCCAGTAGTATAGATCGAGGGGATTTCCAGCCCCAGCATTTT. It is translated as CASSIDRGDFQPQHF.